This TCR beta chain was recovered during a study of blood T cell repertoires in COVID-19. Across the study: In each case, the material was cDNA or gDNA derived from T cells, B-cell-depleted T cells, or PBMCs.

TCRdb keeps only in-frame clones here, not all; method: immunoSEQ multiplex PCR. The profile shows about 270,000 clones, around 93% of them singletons. Per the germline V gene, CDR1 is MNHNS and CDR2 is SASEGT. The length of the CDR3 is 15 residues. Trimming shortened V by 2 bases and J by 0 bases, and 11 bases separated the two germline ends. Sequences were obtained from PBMCs or T cells enriched from blood (not recorded which). The receptor was isolated from a man in his forties who had been exposed to COVID-19. The rearrangement uses TRBV6-1 and TRBJ2-7; D perhaps matches TRBD2 (5 bases). The CDR3 loop reads CASSEMDSLSYEQYF. The CDR3 nucleotides are TGTGCCAGCAGTGAAATGGACTCCCTCTCCTACGAGCAGTACTTC.